This section outlines one T cell receptor (beta chain) sequence together with its context. Its antigen is unknown. There are no base qualities to consult, and no much larger clone falls within one base. This sample is drawn from a study of blood T cell repertoires in COVID-19 (dated by TCRdb to about 2020). With respect to the entire study: Collaborator samples came from the United States, Italy and Spain and covered acute and convalescent phases of COVID-19. The repertoires were released in a freely available public database meant as a resource for research on the immune response to SARS-CoV-2. Subjects who had been exposed to COVID-19, were actively infected with it, or had recovered from it provided the deeply sampled blood TCRbeta repertoires that made up the dataset. The prospective study material was composed of cDNA or gDNA derived from T cells, B-cell-depleted T cells, or PBMCs. Sample metadata almost always included a de-identified subject ID, COVID-19 status, age in years and sex. HLA class I and class II types, where available, came from metadata supplied by the sample provider rather than from assay-based typing. Samples were obtained from the ongoing ImmuneRACE study (first 160 participants) and from 1,200 or so subjects provided by 6 global collaborators.

The investigation overall reported the following: Clinical and demographic metadata were provided uncurated, with the amount varying by source and participant.

The immunoSEQ Assay, a bias-controlled multiplex PCR, was used to amplify TCRbeta CDR3 regions from genomic DNA. The authors' analysis ran thus. Nucleated cell counts per sample were estimated from amplification of reference gene primers within the assay. To quantify the absolute abundance of each unique TCRbeta CDR3 rearrangement, sequence reads were collapsed and filtered. For each sample, productive Simpson clonality was calculated by taking the square root of Simpson's diversity index across productive rearrangements. TCRdb took over this immuneACCESS table, retaining in-frame rearrangements with V and J assigned. Such tables are incomplete; in checked studies, under half of the missing clones stem from an unresolved V gene, and the remainder is unexplained. The V and J calls and clone size are taken from that table; D and trimming were inferred from the DNA. The sample table lists some 240,000 clones, 75% to 90% of them with a count of one. 2.5% to 3.5% of the sample is held by the ten biggest clonotypes.

Participants in the prospective study were enrolled through a virtual design, were aged about 18 to 100 years, and lived in approximately 25 United States geographic areas. In the prospective study, participants were assigned to cohorts based on the clinical history participants reported in a screening survey and a study questionnaire. Exposed participants were defined as having been in contact with someone with a PCR-confirmed or clinician-diagnosed COVID-19 case within 2 weeks of study entry. In the prospective study, mobile phlebotomists collected whole blood, serum and a nasopharyngeal or oropharyngeal swab from each participant. Participants in the prospective study had the option to provide additional blood draws and questionnaires over an approximately 2-month period. Blood samples from the prospective study were shipped frozen or at room temperature prior to DNA extraction. The CDR3, cysteine through phenylalanine, is 15 amino acids long. Kept here is only the CDR3 DNA, which spans 45 bases and is read in frame from base 1. CDR1 and CDR2, per the germline V gene (reference sequence), are LNHDA and SQIVND. Deletion took 3 bases off V and 2 bases off J, with a span of 11 bases between the germline ends.

This TCR came from a middle-aged woman who had been exposed to COVID-19. The sample comprised PBMCs or T cells enriched from blood (not recorded which). Rearrangement joined TRBV19 to TRBJ2-1; the D gene is perhaps TRBD2, from 6 matching bases. The DNA is TGTGCCAGTAGTATGGAGCGGGCCGCCTACAATGAGCAGTTCTTC. Translated, this gives CASSMERAAYNEQFF. Reference TRBV19 and TRBJ2-1 proteins supply the regions before and after the CDR3; the full variable domain is: DGGITQSPKYLFRKEGQNVTLSCEQNLNHDAMYWYRQDPGQGLRLIYYSQIVNDFQKGDIAEGYSVSREKKESFPLTVTSAQKNPTAFYLCASSMERAAYNEQFFGPGTRLTVL.